This T cell receptor (beta chain) stems from a study of T-cell memory formation after mild COVID-19. The germline gives CDR1 GTSNPN, CDR2 SVGIG (reference sequence). CDR3 size: 14 residues. J gave up 7 bases and V 4 bases, and 7 bases lay outside the gene matches. TCRdb processed the 5' RACE reads anew with MiXCR; each CDR3 protein has one entry. This sample yields about 470,000 distinct CDR3 sequences, of which approximately 23% are seen a single time; around 12% belongs to the top ten. This receptor was obtained from an adult woman who had mild COVID-19 (a few samples of this study predate the infection). Cell type and time point are not known. Material for sequencing was PBMCs or a T cell subset sorted from them (not recorded which). The chain couples TRBV30 to TRBJ2-2; TRBD1 matches at 9 bases. CDR3 in DNA: TGTGCCTGGATCCTACAGGGGGCGGGCGGGGAGCTGTTTTTT. Translating gives CAWILQGAGGELFF.